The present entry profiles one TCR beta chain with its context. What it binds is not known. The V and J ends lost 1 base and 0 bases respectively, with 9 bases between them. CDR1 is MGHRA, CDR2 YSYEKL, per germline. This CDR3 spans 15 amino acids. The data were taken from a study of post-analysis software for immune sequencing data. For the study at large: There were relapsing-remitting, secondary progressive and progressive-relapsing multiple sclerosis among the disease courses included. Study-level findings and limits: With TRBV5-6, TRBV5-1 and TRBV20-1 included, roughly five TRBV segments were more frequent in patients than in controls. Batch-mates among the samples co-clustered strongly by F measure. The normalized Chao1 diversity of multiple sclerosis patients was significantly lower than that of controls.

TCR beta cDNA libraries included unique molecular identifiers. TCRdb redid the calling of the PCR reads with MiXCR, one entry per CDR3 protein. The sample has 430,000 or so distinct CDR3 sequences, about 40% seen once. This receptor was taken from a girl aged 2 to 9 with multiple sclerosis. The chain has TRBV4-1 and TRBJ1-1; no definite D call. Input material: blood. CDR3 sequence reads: CASSQGLVLNTEAFF. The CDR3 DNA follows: TGCGCCAGCAGCCAAGGCTTAGTTTTGAACACTGAAGCTTTCTTT.